A selection of T cell receptor beta chains follows, all from one sample in a study of cytomegalovirus exposure and HLA in healthy donors. Only in-frame clones appear in the TCRdb table, and some are missing; sequencing was by immunoSEQ multiplex PCR. The sample holds some 140,000 clones, 80% to 90% seen once. Sequencing input: PBMCs. These TCRs come from a woman aged 25 to 39 in good health and CMV-seronegative. Each CDR3 is given with its conserved first and last residue. D genes are given only for firm matches. Expanded clones are given a class, and other clones once, few, many or no size at all.

>16|TRBV4-2|TRBJ1-5|TRBD1|-
CASSQTTGTGNQPQHF
TGTGCCAGCAGCCAGACGACCGGGACAGGGAATCAGCCCCAGCATTTT
>15|TRBV2|TRBJ2-7|TRBD1|-
CASSGMQGALYEQYF
TGTGCCAGCAGTGGTATGCAGGGGGCTCTGTACGAGCAGTACTTC
>15|TRBV5-4|TRBJ1-2|TRBD1|-
CASSFPTGGSEGYTF
TGTGCCAGCAGCTTTCCCACAGGGGGTTCCGAAGGCTACACCTTC
>15|TRBV7-2|TRBJ1-4|TRBD1|-
CASSDAGTGGEKLFF
TGTGCCAGCAGCGACGCCGGGACAGGGGGTGAAAAACTGTTTTTT
>14|TRBV18|TRBJ1-2|-|-
CASSTGRANYGYTF
TGTGCCAGCTCAACGGGAAGAGCTAACTATGGCTACACCTTC
>12|TRBV6-1|TRBJ2-7|-|few
CASSVGTYEQYF
TGTGCCAGCAGTGTCGGGACTTACGAGCAGTACTTC
>14|TRBV5-1|TRBJ1-2|TRBD1|few
CASSAGTGDYGYTF
TGCGCCAGCAGCGCCGGGACAGGGGATTATGGCTACACCTTC
>15|TRBV7-9|TRBJ1-2|-|once
CASSPPGRGAYGYTF
TGTGCCAGCAGCCCCCCTGGGAGGGGGGCCTATGGCTACACCTTC
>13|TRBV5-1|TRBJ2-5|TRBD2|-
CASSLGGGETQYF
TGCGCCAGCAGCTTGGGGGGGGGAGAGACCCAGTACTTC
>15|TRBV6-1|TRBJ1-5|-|-
CASRTVLYSNQPQHF
TGTGCTTCGCGGACAGTTCTATATAGCAATCAGCCCCAGCATTTT
>14|TRBV25-1|TRBJ1-1|-|-
CASSERHGTTEAFF
TGTGCCAGCAGTGAAAGGCACGGGACTACTGAAGCTTTCTTT
>14|TRBV5-1|TRBJ1-1|TRBD1|-
CASSGRGHDTEAFF
TGCGCCAGCAGCGGAAGGGGGCACGACACTGAAGCTTTCTTT
>20|TRBV5-1|TRBJ2-6|TRBD2|-
CASSLTKGLAGAGGANVLTF
TGCGCCAGCAGCCTAACAAAGGGACTAGCGGGGGCTGGGGGGGCCAACGTCCTGACTTTC
>13|TRBV27|TRBJ1-2|-|-
CASSWGRNYGYTF
TGTGCCAGCAGTTGGGGCAGGAACTATGGCTACACCTTC
>14|TRBV5-4|TRBJ1-1|-|-
CASSSRVQNTEAFF
TGTGCCAGCAGCTCCCGGGTCCAGAACACTGAAGCTTTCTTT
>14|TRBV5-1|TRBJ2-1|TRBD2|-
CASSSSGGYNEQFF
TGCGCCAGCAGCTCTAGCGGGGGTTACAATGAGCAGTTCTTC
>15|TRBV27|TRBJ1-6|TRBD1|-
CASSSTGTGNSPLHF
TGTGCCAGCAGTTCTACCGGGACAGGGAACTCACCCCTCCACTTT
>17|TRBV5-4|TRBJ2-3|TRBD2|-
CASSAGLAGGIADTQYF
TGTGCCAGCAGCGCGGGACTAGCGGGGGGGATAGCAGATACGCAGTATTTT
>15|TRBV4-3|TRBJ2-1|-|-
CASSQEVAGYNEQFF
TGCGCCAGCAGCCAAGAAGTCGCAGGCTACAATGAGCAGTTCTTC
>14|TRBV27|TRBJ1-6|-|-
CASSLYRDNSPLHF
TGTGCCAGCAGTTTATACAGGGATAATTCACCCCTCCACTTT
>16|TRBV7-2|TRBJ2-1|TRBD2|-
CASSPRRGGPGNEQFF
TGTGCCAGCAGCCCTAGGCGGGGGGGCCCGGGGAATGAGCAGTTCTTC
>17|TRBV6-1|TRBJ1-1|TRBD1|-
CASSEILTGDLNTEAFF
TGTGCCAGCAGTGAAATACTGACAGGGGACTTGAACACTGAAGCTTTCTTT
>15|TRBV7-2|TRBJ2-5|TRBD2|-
CASSLSGGARKTQYF
TGTGCCAGCAGCTTAAGCGGGGGGGCCAGAAAGACCCAGTACTTC